The subject of this entry is one T cell receptor beta chain. What it binds is not known. The assay was immunoSEQ multiplex PCR, and TCRdb's table has in-frame clones only and misses some. The table has tens of thousands of clones, roughly 87% seen once. The sample is drawn from a study of T cell responses to AZD1222 COVID-19 vaccine. Study outcomes and limitations: No repertoire was sampled before or during the peak T cell response, only after it. Clonal diversity was possibly underestimated; the donors were predominantly white British and more often female.

Germline V gene sequence: CDR1 MNHEY, CDR2 SVGEGT. Trimming cost V 2 bases and J 15 bases, with 22 bases left between them. This CDR3 contains 15 residues. The specimen comprised peripheral blood, sampled on day 0 of AZD1222 vaccination. The TCR was taken from an adult in good health. The rearrangement uses TRBV6-2 or TRBV6-3 and TRBJ1-4; D might be TRBD1 (5 bases). In DNA form, the CDR3 reads TGTGCCAGCAGTTACGATGCAGGGAGAAGATCAGAGGTGTTTTTT. It encodes CASSYDAGRRSEVFF.